Listed below are T cell receptor beta chains from one sample, sequenced in a study of blood T cell repertoires in COVID-19. Method: immunoSEQ multiplex PCR; TCRdb's copy keeps in-frame clones and lacks some. The data contain around 200,000 clones, 85% to 90% of them seen just once; the ten biggest clones take up approximately 3.3%. The material sequenced was PBMCs or T cells enriched from blood (not recorded which). These receptors all stem from a woman in her forties or fifties in a cohort exposed to, infected with or recovered from COVID-19 (not recorded which). The CDR3 runs from the conserved cysteine through the conserved F or W.

v_gene,j_gene,CDR3aa
TRBV5-4,TRBJ1-3,CASSQRTGAGNTIYF
TRBV5-1,TRBJ1-1,CASSGESTEAFF
TRBV6-5,TRBJ1-1,CASSPGERRAFF
TRBV29-1,TRBJ2-1,CSVGDRDQANYNEQFF
TRBV18,TRBJ1-1,CASSPSQGNTEAFF
TRBV12-3/TRBV12-4,TRBJ1-1,CAGRRGQNTEAFF
TRBV14,TRBJ2-3,CASSQVFGAGLSTDTQYF
TRBV6-5,TRBJ1-2,CASSSPDGYTF
TRBV4-2,TRBJ1-4,CASSQGQGVEKLFF
TRBV5-1,TRBJ2-6,CASSSAGSGANVLTF
TRBV19,TRBJ1-6,CASSIDSSRWDSPLHF
TRBV4-3,TRBJ2-5,CASSHSTTSGGKTQYF
TRBV7-2,TRBJ1-1,CASSSLTGAEAFF
TRBV7-2,TRBJ2-1,CASSLVILYNEQFF
TRBV5-1,TRBJ1-4,CASSLAKGGSNEKLFF
TRBV5-4,TRBJ2-1,CASSRSWTSGVREQFF
TRBV5-6,TRBJ1-1,CASTYWGGGEAFF
TRBV7-3,TRBJ1-2,CASSLTGTGDAYGYTF
TRBV27,TRBJ2-2,CASSLSRGRGTGELFF
TRBV11-2,TRBJ1-2,CASSSEGYGYTF
TRBV30,TRBJ1-2,CAWSRDRGSMRYTF
TRBV2,TRBJ1-1,CASSGQGATEAFF
TRBV29-1,TRBJ2-5,CSVERRVETQYF
TRBV5-1,TRBJ1-1,CASSMGAGPPMNTEAFF
TRBV21-1,TRBJ2-1,CASSMTGRRCYNEQFF
TRBV10-3,TRBJ1-1,CAISRDSIGTEAFF
TRBV7-3,TRBJ2-2,CASSPPTGRMTGELFF
TRBV28,TRBJ1-3,CASIKTPGQPSSGNTIYF
TRBV28,TRBJ1-3,CATASGPHSGNTIYF
TRBV12-2,TRBJ1-2,CASRSSGTGGGGDGYTF
TRBV4-3,TRBJ1-3,CASSQDHNSGNTIYF
TRBV30,TRBJ1-2,CAWSVRGQENYGYTF
TRBV7-2,TRBJ1-3,CASSPRASGNTIYF
TRBV30,TRBJ1-5,CAWGKGDRNQPQHF
TRBV7-9,TRBJ1-2,CASSLFSRNYGYTF
TRBV2,TRBJ1-5,CASRSVVRNQPQHF
TRBV7-8,TRBJ1-2,CASSLIGGGNYYGYTF
TRBV9,TRBJ2-7,CASSVAPGQRAGEQYF
TRBV11-2,TRBJ2-7,CASSAYTGYEQYF
TRBV27,TRBJ1-5,CASRSGASNQPQHF
TRBV2,TRBJ1-5,CASSRQGSSQPQHF
TRBV9,TRBJ2-7,CASSVASGDYEQYF
TRBV15,TRBJ1-1,CATRYRGLGTEAFF